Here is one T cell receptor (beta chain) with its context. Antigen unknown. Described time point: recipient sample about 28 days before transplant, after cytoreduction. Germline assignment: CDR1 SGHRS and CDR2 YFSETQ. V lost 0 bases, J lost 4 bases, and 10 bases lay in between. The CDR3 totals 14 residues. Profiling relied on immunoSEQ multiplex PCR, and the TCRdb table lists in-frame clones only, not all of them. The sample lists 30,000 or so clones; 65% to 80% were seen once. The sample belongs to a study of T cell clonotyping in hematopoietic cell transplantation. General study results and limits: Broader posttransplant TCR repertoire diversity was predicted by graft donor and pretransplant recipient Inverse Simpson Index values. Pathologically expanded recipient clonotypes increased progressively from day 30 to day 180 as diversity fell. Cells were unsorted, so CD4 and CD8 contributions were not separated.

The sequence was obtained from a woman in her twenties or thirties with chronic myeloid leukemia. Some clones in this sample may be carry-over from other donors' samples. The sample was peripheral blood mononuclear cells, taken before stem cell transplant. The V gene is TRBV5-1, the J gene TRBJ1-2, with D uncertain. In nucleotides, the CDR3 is TGCGCCAGCAGCTTGGAAGCAGCGCGCTATGGCTACACCTTC. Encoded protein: CASSLEAARYGYTF.